This note documents a single T cell receptor (beta chain) sequence. Its matching antigen is unknown. These data originate in a study of cytomegalovirus exposure and HLA in healthy donors. Study observations and caveats: Diagnosis of cytomegalovirus status made by the classifier reportedly showed high specificity and sensitivity. Rare TCR sequences predominated, though certain public TCRs were found in many donors.

The CDR3 covers 14 residues. Germline V lookup: CDR1 SGHDT, CDR2 YYEEEE. V was pared by 0 bases and J by 2 bases, with 7 bases between. Using immunoSEQ multiplex PCR, the repertoire was profiled, and TCRdb retains in-frame clones only, with some absent. The data hold about 240,000 clones, with 75% to 90% observed a single time. The sample consisted of PBMCs. V gene TRBV5-6 combines with J gene TRBJ2-3, with D unresolved. This receptor was obtained from a woman aged 25 to 39 in good health and CMV-seropositive. The CDR3 is CASSLGSNTDTQYF. Written as DNA, the CDR3 is TGTGCCAGCAGCTTGGGTTCTAACACAGATACGCAGTATTTT.